This entry describes one TCR beta chain. The target antigen is unknown. Per germline, CDR1 MNHEY and CDR2 SVGAGI. Between the trimmed V and J ends, which lost 7 bases and 11 bases, there was a span of 15 bases. The CDR3 runs 12 residues. These data originate in a study of siplizumab effects on memory and regulatory T cells. Study outcomes and limitations: Mappable CD4+ clones that were alloreactive averaged approximately 69% Treg-derived with siplizumab versus approximately 27% in controls. The suppressive capacity of proliferating Tregs from siplizumab cultures remained unconfirmed.

TCRdb's table, derived via immunoSEQ multiplex PCR, lists solely in-frame clones and lacks some. The data contain nearly 95,000 clones, about 94% of them singletons. The origin of this receptor is a human donor in good health. V and J are TRBV6-5 and TRBJ2-1; no clear D gene. The sequencing sample was made of non-Treg CD4+ T cells sorted from blood. CDR3 in amino acids: CASTSFGNKQFF. The DNA of the CDR3 is TGTGCCAGCACCTCCTTTGGGAATAAGCAGTTCTTC.